This T cell receptor beta chain was sequenced during a study of blood T cells in healthy people across ages. Study-level background: Per two T cells, about one barcoded beta molecule was captured through template switching. Points from the study as a whole: Versus aged donors, long-lived donors had higher diversity and more naive CD4+ cells. Significant beta diversity loss was already apparent by age about 42, declining roughly linearly.

With respect to this clonotype: What it binds is not known. A much larger clone differs by one base, so this may be a read error.

Next came a second PCR, run for about 6 to 12 cycles, which used a sample-barcoded 5' primer along with a J-beta primer mix. TCRdb called the 5' RACE reads again in MiXCR, with one record for every CDR3 protein. The sample includes about 1.6 million distinct CDR3 sequences, about 35% of them seen just once. A minimum of 6 million PBMCs was isolated per sample. The CDR3 length is 16 residues. CDR1 is SQVTM and CDR2 is ANQGSEA in the germline V gene. V shed 2 bases, J shed 4 bases, and the junction held 9 bases outside the gene matches. This sequence originates from a woman in her twenties or thirties in good health. Sequencing was performed on blood. V usage is TRBV29-1 and J usage is TRBJ2-1; 9 nucleotides line up with TRBD1. The DNA of the CDR3 is TGCAGCGTTGAAAACCCCGAGACAGGGGGTTACAATGAGCAGTTCTTC. Translation gives CSVENPETGGYNEQFF.